This T cell receptor beta chain was identified during a study of blood T cell repertoires in COVID-19. TCRdb's table, derived via immunoSEQ multiplex PCR, lists solely in-frame clones and lacks some. In the table there are tens of thousands of clones, around 90% of which are singletons. The ends lost 2 bases at V and 0 bases at J; junction bases unmatched: 3. The CDR3 loop spans 17 amino acids. Sequencing was carried out using peripheral blood. The chain employs TRBV23-1 and TRBJ2-2; 10 bases line up with TRBD2. TRBV23-1 is recorded as an ORF, its role being uncertain. This receptor was identified in a woman aged 70-85 years with acute or convalescent COVID-19. In nucleotides, the CDR3 is TGCGCCAGCAGTCAAATAGCGGGGGGAACGAACACCGGGGAGCTGTTTTTT. It is translated as CASSQIAGGTNTGELFF.